This TCR beta chain originates from a study of blood T cell repertoires in COVID-19. The overall study: The origin of the acute and convalescent COVID-19 samples was the United States, Italy and Spain. Sources were T cells, B-cell-depleted T cells, or PBMCs; the material itself was cDNA or gDNA.

V dropped 4 bases and J dropped 5; count of bases not matched to a gene: 8. Germline V CDR1 and CDR2: LGHDT, YNNKEL (reference sequence). CDR3 size: 15 residues. In its sample, this clone was seen once. In the study's own analysis: Amplification of reference gene primers provided the estimated nucleated cell counts. TCRdb keeps only in-frame clones here, not all; method: immunoSEQ multiplex PCR. V, J and clone size are those of that table, while D and trimming were read from the DNA. The sample consists of roughly 230,000 clones, roughly 81% of them appearing once. Input material: peripheral blood. The chain links TRBV3-1 (or the pseudogene TRBV3-2) to TRBJ2-5; TRBD2 matches 9 bases. This TCR was sampled from a man aged 35 to 55 with acute or convalescent COVID-19. The CDR3 loop is CASSRASGDRETQYF. Here the CDR3 DNA reads TGTGCCAGCAGCCGAGCTAGCGGGGATCGGGAGACCCAGTACTTC.